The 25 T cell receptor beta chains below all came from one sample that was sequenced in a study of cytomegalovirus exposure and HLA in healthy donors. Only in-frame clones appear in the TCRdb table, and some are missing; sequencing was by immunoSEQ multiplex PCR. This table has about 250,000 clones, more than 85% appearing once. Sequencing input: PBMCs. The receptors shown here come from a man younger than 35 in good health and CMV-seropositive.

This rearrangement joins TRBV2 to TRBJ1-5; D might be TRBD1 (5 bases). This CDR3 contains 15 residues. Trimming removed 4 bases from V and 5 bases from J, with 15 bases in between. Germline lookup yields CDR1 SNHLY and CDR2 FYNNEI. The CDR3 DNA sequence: TGTGCCAGCAGTGGCTTCCAGGGAGGGGATCAGCCCCAGCATTTT. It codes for CASSGFQGGDQPQHF.

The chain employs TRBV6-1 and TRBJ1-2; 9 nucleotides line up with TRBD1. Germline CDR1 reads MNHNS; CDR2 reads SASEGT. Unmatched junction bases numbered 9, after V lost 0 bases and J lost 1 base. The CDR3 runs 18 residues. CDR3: CASSEALRGDRDNYGYTF. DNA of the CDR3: TGTGCCAGCAGTGAAGCGCTTCGAGGGGACAGGGATAACTATGGCTACACCTTC.

This CDR3 reads CASSSRSGDEQFF. CDR3 nucleotide sequence: TGTGCCAGCAGCTCCAGGTCAGGCGATGAGCAGTTCTTC. This rearrangement joins TRBV7-9 to TRBJ2-1; no clear D gene. This CDR3 region has 13 residues. V was clipped by 4 bases and J by 8 bases, with 12 bases between them. Germline lookup yields CDR1 SEHNR and CDR2 FQNEAQ (reference sequence).

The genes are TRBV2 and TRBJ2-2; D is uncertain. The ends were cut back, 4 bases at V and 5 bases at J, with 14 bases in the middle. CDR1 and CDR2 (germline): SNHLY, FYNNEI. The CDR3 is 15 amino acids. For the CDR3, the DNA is TGTGCCAGCAGTGTTTTACCGCTGATTACCGGGGAGCTGTTTTTT. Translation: CASSVLPLITGELFF.

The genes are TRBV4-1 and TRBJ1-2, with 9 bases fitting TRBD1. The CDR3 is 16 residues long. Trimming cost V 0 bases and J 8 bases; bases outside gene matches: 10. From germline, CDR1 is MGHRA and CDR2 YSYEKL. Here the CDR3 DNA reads TGCGCCAGCAGCCAAGATCGGGGACAGGGCCCAGGAGGCTACACCTTC. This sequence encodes CASSQDRGQGPGGYTF.

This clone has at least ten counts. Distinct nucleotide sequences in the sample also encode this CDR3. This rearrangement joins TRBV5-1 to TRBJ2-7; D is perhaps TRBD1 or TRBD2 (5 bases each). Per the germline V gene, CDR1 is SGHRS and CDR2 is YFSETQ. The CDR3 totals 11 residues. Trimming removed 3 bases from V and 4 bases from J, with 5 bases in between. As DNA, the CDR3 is TGCGCCAGCAGCTGGGGGTACGAGCAGTACTTC. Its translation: CASSWGYEQYF.

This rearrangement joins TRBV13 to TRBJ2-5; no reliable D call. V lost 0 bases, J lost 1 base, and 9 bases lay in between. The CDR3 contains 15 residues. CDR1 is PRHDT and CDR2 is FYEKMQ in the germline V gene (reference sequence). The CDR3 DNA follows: TGTGCCAGCAGCTTAGGCAGCCTAACCCAAGAGACCCAGTACTTC. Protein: CASSLGSLTQETQYF.

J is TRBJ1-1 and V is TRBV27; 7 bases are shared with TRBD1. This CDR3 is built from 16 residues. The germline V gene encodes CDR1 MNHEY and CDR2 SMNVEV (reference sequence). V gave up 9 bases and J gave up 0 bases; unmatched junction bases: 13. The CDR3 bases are TGTGCCAGACCTAACCGGGACAGCGATTTGAACACTGAAGCTTTCTTT. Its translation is CARPNRDSDLNTEAFF.

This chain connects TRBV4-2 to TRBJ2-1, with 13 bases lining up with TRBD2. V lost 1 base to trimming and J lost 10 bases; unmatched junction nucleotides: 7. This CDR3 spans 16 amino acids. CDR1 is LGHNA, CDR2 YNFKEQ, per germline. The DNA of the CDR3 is TGTGCCAGCAGCCAAGGACTAGCGGGAGGAGAGGCGGAGCAGTTCTTC. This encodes CASSQGLAGGEAEQFF.

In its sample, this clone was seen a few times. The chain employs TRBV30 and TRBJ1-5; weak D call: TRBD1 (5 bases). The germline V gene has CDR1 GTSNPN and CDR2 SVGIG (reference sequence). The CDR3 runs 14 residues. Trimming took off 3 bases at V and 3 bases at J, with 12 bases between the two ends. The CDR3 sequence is CAWSAGQPNQPQHF. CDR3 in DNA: TGTGCCTGGAGCGCGGGGCAGCCCAATCAGCCCCAGCATTTT.

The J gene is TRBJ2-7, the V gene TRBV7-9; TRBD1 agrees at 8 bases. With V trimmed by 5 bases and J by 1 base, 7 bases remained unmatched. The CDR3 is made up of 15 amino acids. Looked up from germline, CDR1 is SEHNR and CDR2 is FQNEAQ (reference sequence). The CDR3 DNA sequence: TGTGCCAGCAGCAGACAGACAGGGGAGTCCTACGAGCAGTACTTC. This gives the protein CASSRQTGESYEQYF.

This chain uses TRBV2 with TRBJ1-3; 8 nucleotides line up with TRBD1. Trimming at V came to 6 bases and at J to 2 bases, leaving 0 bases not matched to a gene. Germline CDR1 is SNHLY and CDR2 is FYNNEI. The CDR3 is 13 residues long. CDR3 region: CASRDRAGNTIYF. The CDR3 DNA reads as TGTGCCAGCAGGGACAGGGCTGGAAACACCATATATTTT.

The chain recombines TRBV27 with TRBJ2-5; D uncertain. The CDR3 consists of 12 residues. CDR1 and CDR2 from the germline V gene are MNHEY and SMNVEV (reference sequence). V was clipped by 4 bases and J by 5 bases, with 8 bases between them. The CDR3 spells CASSSFGETQYF. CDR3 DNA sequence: TGTGCCAGCAGTTCCTTCGGGGAGACCCAGTACTTC.

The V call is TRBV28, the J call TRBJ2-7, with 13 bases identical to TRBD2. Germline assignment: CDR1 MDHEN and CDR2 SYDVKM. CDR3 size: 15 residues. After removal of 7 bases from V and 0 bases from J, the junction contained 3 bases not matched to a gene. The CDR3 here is CASKLAGGVSYEQYF. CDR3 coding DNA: TGTGCCAGCAAACTAGCGGGAGGGGTCTCCTACGAGCAGTACTTC.

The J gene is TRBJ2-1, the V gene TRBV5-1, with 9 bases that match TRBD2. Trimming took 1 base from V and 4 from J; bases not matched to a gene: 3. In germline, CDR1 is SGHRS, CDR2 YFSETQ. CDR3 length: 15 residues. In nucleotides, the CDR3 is TGCGCCAGCAGCTTGAATAGCGGGAGTTACAATGAGCAGTTCTTC. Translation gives CASSLNSGSYNEQFF. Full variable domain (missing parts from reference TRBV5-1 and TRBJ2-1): KAGVTQTPRYLIKTRGQQVTLSCSPISGHRSVSWYQQTPGQGLQFLFEYFSETQRNKGNFPGRFSGRQFSNSRSEMNVSTLELGDSALYLCASSLNSGSYNEQFFGPGTRLTVL.

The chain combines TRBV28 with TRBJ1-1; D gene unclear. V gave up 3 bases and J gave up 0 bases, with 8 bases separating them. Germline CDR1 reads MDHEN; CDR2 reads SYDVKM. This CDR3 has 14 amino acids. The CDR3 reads CASSFPSVNTEAFF. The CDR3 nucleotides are TGTGCCAGCAGTTTCCCGTCCGTGAACACTGAAGCTTTCTTT.

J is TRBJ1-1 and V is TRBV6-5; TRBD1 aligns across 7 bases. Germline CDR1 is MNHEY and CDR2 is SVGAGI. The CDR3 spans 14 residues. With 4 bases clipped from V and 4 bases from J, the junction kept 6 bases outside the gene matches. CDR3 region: CASSWGQRFTEAFF. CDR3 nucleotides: TGTGCCAGCAGTTGGGGACAGAGGTTCACTGAAGCTTTCTTT.

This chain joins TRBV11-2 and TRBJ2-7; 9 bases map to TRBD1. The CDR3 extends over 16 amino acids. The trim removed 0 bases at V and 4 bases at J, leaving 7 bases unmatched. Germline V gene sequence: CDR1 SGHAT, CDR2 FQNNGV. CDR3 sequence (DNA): TGTGCCAGCAGCTTAGACCCGGGACAGGGTGGGTACGAGCAGTACTTC. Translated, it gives CASSLDPGQGGYEQYF.

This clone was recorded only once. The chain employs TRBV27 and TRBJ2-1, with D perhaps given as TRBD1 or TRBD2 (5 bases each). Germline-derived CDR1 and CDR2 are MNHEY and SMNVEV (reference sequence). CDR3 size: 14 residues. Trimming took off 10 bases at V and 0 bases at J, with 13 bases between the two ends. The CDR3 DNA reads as TGTGCCACCTGTGGGACCGGCTCCTACAATGAGCAGTTCTTC. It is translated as CATCGTGSYNEQFF.

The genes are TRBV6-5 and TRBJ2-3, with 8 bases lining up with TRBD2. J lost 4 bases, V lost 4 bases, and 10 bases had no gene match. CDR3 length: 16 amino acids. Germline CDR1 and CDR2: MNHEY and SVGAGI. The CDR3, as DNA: TGTGCCAGCAGTTCCCCTAGCGGGTTTAGCGCAGATACGCAGTATTTT. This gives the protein CASSSPSGFSADTQYF.

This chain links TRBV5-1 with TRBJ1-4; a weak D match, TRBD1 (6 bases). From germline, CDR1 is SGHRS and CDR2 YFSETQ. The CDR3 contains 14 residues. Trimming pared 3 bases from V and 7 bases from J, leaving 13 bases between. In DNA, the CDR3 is TGCGCCAGCAGCTCTGCAGGGGCCAGTGAAAAACTGTTTTTT. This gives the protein CASSSAGASEKLFF.

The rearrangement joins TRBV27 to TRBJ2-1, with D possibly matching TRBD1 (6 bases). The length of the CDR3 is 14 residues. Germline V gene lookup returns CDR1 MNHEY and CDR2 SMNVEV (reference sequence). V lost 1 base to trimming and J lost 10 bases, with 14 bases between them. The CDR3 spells CASSLLRGGGEQFF. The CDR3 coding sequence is TGTGCCAGCAGTTTATTGCGAGGGGGTGGAGAGCAGTTCTTC.

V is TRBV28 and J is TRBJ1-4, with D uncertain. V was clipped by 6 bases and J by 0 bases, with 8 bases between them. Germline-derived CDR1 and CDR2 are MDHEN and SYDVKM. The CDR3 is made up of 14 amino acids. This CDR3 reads CASRDQATNEKLFF. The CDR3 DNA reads TGTGCCAGCAGGGATCAGGCAACTAATGAAAAACTGTTTTTT.

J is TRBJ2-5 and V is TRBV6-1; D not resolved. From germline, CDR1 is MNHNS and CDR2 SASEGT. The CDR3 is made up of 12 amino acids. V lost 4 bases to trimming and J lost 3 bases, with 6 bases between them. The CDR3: CASSVPKETQYF. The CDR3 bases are TGTGCCAGCAGTGTCCCTAAAGAGACCCAGTACTTC.

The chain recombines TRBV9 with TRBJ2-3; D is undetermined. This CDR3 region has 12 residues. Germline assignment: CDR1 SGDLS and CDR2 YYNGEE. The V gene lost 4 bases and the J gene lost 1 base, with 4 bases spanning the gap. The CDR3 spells CASSTRTDTQYF. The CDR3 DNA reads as TGTGCCAGCAGCACTCGCACAGATACGCAGTATTTT.